This TCR beta chain is drawn from a study of pediatric ulcerative colitis. Study observations and caveats: Repertoires came from total lymphocyte DNA, so rare subsets like regulatory T cells may be missed.

Rectal tissue came from one to two pinch biopsies taken at colonoscopy. Of note for this clone: Its antigen is unidentified.

The CDR3 is 16 residues long. J lost 5 bases, V lost 8 bases, and 15 bases had no gene match. CDR1 is KGHSH and CDR2 is LQKENI in the germline V gene. Up to 500,000 reads were sequenced per sample. The method was immunoSEQ multiplex PCR; TCRdb's version includes in-frame clones alone and lacks a portion of them. The repertoire holds around 40,000 clones, with around 75% as singletons. Sequencing used gut tissue. The clonotype was recovered from a boy between 10 and 17 years old with severe ulcerative colitis. The J gene is TRBJ2-7, the V gene TRBV18; 10 bases are a match to TRBD1. CDR3 residues: CASTPGQGSFLDEQYF. The CDR3 region has the DNA TGTGCCAGCACCCCGGGACAGGGGAGTTTTCTGGACGAGCAGTACTTC.